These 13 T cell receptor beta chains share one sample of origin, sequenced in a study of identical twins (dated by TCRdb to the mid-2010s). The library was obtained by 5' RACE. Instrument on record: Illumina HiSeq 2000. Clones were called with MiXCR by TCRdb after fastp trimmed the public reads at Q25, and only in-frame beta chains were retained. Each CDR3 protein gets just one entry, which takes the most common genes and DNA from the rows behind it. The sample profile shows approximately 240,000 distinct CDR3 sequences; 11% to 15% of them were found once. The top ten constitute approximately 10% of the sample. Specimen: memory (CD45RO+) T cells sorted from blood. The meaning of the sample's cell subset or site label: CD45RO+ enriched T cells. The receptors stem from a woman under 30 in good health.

The CDR3 DNA is TGTGCCAGCAGTTACCGAGGAGGGGGGACTGAAGCTTTCTTT. It encodes CASSYRGGGTEAFF. This chain uses TRBV6-5 with TRBJ1-1, with D possibly TRBD1 on 6 matching bases. With 2 bases removed from V and 5 bases from J, the gap between germline ends came to 12 bases. Germline loops: CDR1 MNHEY, CDR2 SVGAGI. This CDR3 region has 14 residues.

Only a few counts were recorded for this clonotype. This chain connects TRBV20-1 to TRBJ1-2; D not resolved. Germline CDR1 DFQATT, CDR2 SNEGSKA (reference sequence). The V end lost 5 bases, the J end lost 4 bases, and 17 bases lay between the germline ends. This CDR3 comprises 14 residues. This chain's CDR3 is CSASPQPGGYGYTF. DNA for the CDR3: TGCAGTGCTTCCCCTCAACCGGGCGGCTATGGCTACACCTTC.

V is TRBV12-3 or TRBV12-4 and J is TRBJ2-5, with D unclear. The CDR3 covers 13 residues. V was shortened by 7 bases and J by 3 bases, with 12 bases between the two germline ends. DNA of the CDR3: TGTGCCAGCAACCTTTGGGGTAAAGAGACCCAGTACTTC. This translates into CASNLWGKETQYF.

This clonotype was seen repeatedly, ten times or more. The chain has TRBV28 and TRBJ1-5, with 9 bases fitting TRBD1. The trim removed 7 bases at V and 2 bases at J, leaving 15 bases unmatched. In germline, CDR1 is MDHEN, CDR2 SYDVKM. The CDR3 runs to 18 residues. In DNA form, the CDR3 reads TGTGCCAGCAACCCCGTACAGGGGGCGGGAATGGGCAATCAGCCCCAGCATTTT. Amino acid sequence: CASNPVQGAGMGNQPQHF.

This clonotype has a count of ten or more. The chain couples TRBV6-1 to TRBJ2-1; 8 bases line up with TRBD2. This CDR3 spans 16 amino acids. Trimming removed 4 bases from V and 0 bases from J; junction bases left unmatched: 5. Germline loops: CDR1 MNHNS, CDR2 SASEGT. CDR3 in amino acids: CASSGVSGDSYNEQFF. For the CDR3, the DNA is TGTGCCAGCAGTGGAGTTAGCGGGGACTCCTACAATGAGCAGTTCTTC.

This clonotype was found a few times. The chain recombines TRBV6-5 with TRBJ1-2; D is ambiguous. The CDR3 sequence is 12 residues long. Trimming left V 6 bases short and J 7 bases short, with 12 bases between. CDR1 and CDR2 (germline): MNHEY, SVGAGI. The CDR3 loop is CASRLGEAGYTF. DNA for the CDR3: TGTGCCAGCAGGCTCGGGGAGGCTGGCTACACCTTC.

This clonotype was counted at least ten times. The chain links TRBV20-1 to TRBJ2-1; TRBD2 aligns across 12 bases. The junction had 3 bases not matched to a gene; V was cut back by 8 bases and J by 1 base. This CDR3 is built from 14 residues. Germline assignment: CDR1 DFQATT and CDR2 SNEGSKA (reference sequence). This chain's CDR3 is CSPTSGGSYNEQFF. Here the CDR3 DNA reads TGCAGTCCAACTAGCGGGGGGTCCTACAATGAGCAGTTCTTC.

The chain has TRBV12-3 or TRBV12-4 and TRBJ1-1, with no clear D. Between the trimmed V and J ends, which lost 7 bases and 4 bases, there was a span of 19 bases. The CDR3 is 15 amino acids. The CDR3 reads CASTRSTYEFTEAFF. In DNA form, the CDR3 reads TGTGCCAGCACCCGATCAACCTACGAGTTCACTGAAGCTTTCTTT.

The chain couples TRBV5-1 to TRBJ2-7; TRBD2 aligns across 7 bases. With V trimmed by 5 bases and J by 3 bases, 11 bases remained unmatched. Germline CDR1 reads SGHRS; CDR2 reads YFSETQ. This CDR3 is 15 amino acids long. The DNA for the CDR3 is TGCGCCAGCAGTCGGGAGGCTAGCGGATACTACGAGCAGTACTTC. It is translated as CASSREASGYYEQYF.

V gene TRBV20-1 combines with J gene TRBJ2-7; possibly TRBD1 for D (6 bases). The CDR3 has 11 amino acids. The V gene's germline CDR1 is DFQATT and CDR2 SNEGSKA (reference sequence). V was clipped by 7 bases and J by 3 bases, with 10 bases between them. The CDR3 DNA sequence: TGCAGTGTTTCAGGGGACTACGAGCAGTACTTC. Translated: CSVSGDYEQYF.

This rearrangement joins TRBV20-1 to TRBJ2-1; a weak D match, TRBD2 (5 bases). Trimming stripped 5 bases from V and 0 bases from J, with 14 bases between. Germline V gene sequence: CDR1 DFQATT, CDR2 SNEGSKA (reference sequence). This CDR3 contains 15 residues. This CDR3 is CSAGGPLSSYNEQFF. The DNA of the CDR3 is TGCAGTGCTGGAGGACCGCTGAGCTCCTACAATGAGCAGTTCTTC.

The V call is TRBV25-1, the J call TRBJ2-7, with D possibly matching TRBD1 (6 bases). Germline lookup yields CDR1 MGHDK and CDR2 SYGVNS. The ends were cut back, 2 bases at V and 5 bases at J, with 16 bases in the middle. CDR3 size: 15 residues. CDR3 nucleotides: TGTGCCAGCAGTGAACCCGGGTCAGGGGCCCACGAGCAGTACTTC. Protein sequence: CASSEPGSGAHEQYF.

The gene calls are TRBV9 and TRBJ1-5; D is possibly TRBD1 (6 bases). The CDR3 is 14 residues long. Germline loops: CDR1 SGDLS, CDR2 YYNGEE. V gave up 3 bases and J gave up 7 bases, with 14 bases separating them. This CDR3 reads CASSAAGAGQPQHF. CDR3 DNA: TGTGCCAGCAGCGCAGCAGGGGCGGGACAGCCCCAGCATTTT.